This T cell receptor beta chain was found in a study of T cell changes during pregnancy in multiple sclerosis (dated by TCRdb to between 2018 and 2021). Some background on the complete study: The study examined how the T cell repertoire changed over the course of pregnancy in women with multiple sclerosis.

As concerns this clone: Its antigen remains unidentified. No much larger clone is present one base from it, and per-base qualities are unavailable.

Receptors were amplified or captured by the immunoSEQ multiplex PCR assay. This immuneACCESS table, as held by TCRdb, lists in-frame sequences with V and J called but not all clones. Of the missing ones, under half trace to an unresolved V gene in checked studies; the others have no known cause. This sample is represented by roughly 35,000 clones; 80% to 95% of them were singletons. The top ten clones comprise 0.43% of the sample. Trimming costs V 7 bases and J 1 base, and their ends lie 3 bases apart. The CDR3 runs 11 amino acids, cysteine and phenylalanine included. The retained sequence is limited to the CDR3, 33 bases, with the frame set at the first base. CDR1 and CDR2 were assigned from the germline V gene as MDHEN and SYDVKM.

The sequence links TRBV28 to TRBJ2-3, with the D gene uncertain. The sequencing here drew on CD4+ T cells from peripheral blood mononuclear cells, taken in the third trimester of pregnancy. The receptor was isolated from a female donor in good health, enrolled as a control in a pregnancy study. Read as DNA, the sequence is TGTGCCAGCACCGGCACAGATACGCAGTATTTT. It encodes CASTGTDTQYF.